This T cell receptor beta chain was sequenced during a study of T cell responses to AZD1222 COVID-19 vaccine. The protocol was immunoSEQ multiplex PCR, while the TCRdb copy is restricted to in-frame clones and leaves out a portion. In the table there are 150,000 to 200,000 clones, approximately 87% of which are singletons. The V gene's germline CDR1 is MNHEY and CDR2 SVGAGI. The CDR3 is made up of 14 amino acids. V was shortened by 8 bases and J by 1 base, with 15 bases between the two germline ends. This receptor was identified in an adult who received the AZD1222 COVID-19 vaccine. Specimen: peripheral blood, collected 28 days after the second AZD1222 dose. J is TRBJ2-7 and V is TRBV6-5; a possible D gene is TRBD2 (5 bases). As DNA, the CDR3 is TGTGCCAGCTCGGAGGATGGGAGATCCTACGAGCAGTACTTC. This encodes CASSEDGRSYEQYF.